The following is a T cell receptor (beta chain) sequence with its context. This sample was included in a study of blood T cell repertoires in COVID-19. The overall study: From T cells, B-cell-depleted T cells, or PBMCs came the material, which was cDNA or gDNA.

The CDR3 is 14 amino acids. Losses at the gene ends were 7 bases for V and 3 bases for J; bases not matched to a gene: 6. Germline V lookup: CDR1 LNHDA, CDR2 SQIVND (reference sequence). Using immunoSEQ multiplex PCR, the repertoire was profiled, and TCRdb retains in-frame clones only, with some absent. Here the sample spans approximately 260,000 clones, around 90% being singletons. J is TRBJ1-5 and V is TRBV19; 7 bases match TRBD1. This receptor was identified in a woman in her sixties with COVID-19, enrolled during active disease. Sequenced sample: peripheral blood. In nucleotides, the CDR3 is TGTGCCAGTAATGACGACAGGGACAATCAGCCCCAGCATTTT. Amino acids: CASNDDRDNQPQHF.